The clone carrying this T cell receptor (beta chain) came up many times. The sample originates from a study of early T cells in non-severe SARS-CoV-2 infection. Study-wide context: Investigators sequenced bulk RNA drawn from unsorted whole blood, and chains remained unpaired.

TCRdb re-analysed the 5' RACE reads in MiXCR, keeping a single row per CDR3 protein. Of approximately 41,000 distinct CDR3 sequences listed, about 5% are singletons. V lost 6 bases, J lost 0 bases, and 18 bases stayed unmatched. The CDR3 covers 20 residues. The germline gives CDR1 LNHNV, CDR2 YYDKDF (reference sequence). The TCR sequence derives from an adult who was a healthcare worker with PCR-confirmed SARS-CoV-2 infection or an uninfected control (not recorded which). The chain carries TRBV15 and TRBJ2-4; 9 nucleotides align to TRBD1. Material: whole blood. This CDR3 is CATRQGRDREIGLAKNIQYF. The CDR3, as DNA: TGTGCCACCAGACAAGGCAGGGACAGGGAGATTGGTCTAGCCAAAAACATTCAGTACTTC.